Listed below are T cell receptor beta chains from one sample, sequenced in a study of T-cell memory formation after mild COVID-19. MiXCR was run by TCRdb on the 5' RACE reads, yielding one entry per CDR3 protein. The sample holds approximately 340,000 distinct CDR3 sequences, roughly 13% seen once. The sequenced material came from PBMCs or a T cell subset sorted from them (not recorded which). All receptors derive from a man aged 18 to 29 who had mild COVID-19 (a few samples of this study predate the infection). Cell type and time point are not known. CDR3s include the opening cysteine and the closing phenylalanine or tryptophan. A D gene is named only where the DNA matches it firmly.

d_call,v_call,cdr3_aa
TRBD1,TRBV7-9,CASSTRTGGPQETQYF
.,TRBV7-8,CASSFTPGDQRGETQYF
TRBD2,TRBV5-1,CASSPRTSGGLTDTQYF
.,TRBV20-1,CSARGGGFLYEQYF
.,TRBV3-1,CASSQVVGYRLTDTQYF
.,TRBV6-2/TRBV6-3,CASSYATARNTEAFF
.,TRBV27,CASSLVGGGGNYGYTF
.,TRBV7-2,CASSSAPSGIAFF
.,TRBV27,CASSFDYREGWGGELFF
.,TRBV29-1,CSVDQAPNTEAFF
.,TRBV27,CASSFLFDSGREQFF
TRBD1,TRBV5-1,CASSTGQAQETQYF
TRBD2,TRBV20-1,CSATIAGGDDNEQFF
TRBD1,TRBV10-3,CAISALEGAYGYTF
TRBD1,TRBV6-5,CASRYTGGYGYTF
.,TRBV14,CASSQRWGTNEKLFF
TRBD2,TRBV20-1,CSARGLPGGGSYEQYF
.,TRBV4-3,CASSQGVGKTSYEQYF
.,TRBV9,CASSVGTNQPQHF
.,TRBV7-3,CASSLDPAGGYTF
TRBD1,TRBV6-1,CASSTRQGRETQYF
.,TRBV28,CASSRGHARETQYF
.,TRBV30,CAWSRGMNTEAFF
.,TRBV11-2,CASTPGPENTEAFF
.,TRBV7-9,CASSLGGLNYGYTF
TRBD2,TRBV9,CASSDLAGGGWETQYF
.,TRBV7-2,CASSLPGEYYGYTF
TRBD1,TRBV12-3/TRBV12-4,CASSVGQGEGYEQYF
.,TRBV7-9,CASSPGWGETQYF
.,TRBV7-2,CASSIDARDTEAFF
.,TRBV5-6,CASSRGQGDTQYF
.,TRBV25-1,CASTNGEFGYGYTF
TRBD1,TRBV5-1,CASSSGQGWNEQFF
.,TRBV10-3,CAISDRGSGNEQFF
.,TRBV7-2,CASSLTSSPDTEAFF
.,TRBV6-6,CASSYGGVSTTNEKLFF
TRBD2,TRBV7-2,CASSFQRGRGAKNIQYF
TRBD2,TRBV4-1,CASSLGLGQTDTQYF
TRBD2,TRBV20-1,CSATRTSGGDEQFF
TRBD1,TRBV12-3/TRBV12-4,CASRLGGLGGYTF
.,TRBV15,CATSRAPVGTDTQYF
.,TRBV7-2,CASSLNPPGADTQYF
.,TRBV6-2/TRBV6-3,CASTMRNSNEQFF
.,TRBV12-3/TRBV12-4,CASSQVPGRRQPQHF
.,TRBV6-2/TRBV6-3,CASSYLGRSYGYTF
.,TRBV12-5,CASGPGPTDTQYF